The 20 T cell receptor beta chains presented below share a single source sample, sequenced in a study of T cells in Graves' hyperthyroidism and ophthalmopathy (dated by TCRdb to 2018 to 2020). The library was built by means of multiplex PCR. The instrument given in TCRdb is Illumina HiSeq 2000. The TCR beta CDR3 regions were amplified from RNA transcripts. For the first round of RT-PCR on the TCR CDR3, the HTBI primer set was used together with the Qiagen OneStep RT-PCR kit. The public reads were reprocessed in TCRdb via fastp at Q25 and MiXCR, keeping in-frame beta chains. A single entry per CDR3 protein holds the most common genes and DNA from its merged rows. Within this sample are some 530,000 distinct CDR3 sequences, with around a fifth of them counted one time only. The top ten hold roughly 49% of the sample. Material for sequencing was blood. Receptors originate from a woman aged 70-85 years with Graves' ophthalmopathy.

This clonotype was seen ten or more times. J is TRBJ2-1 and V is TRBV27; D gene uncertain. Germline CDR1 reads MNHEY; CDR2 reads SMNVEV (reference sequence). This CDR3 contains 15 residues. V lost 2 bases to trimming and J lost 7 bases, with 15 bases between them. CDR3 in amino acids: CASSLVKLIGNEQFF. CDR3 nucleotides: TGTGCCAGCAGTTTAGTCAAGTTAATAGGTAATGAGCAGTTCTTC.

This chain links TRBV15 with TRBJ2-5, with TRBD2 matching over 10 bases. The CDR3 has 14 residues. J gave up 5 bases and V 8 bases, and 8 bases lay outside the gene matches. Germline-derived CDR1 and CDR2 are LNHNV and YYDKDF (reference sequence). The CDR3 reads CATGAGGFRETQYF. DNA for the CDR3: TGTGCCACCGGAGCGGGAGGGTTCCGTGAGACCCAGTACTTC.

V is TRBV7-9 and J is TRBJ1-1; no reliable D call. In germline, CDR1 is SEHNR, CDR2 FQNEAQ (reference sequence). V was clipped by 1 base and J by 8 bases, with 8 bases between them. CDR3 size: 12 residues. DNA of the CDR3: TGTGCCAGCAGCTTAGGGGCAGAAGAAGCTTTCTTT. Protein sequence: CASSLGAEEAFF.

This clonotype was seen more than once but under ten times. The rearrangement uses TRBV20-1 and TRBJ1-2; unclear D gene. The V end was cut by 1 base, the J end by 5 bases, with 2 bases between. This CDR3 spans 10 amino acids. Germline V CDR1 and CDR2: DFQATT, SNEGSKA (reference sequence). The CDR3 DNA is TGCAGTGCTAGAGGGTATGGCTACACCTTC. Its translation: CSARGYGYTF.

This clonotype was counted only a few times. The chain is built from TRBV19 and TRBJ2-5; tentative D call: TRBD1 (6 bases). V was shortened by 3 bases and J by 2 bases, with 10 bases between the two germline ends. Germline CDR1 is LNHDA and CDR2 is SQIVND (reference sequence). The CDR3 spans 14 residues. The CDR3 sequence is CASSIGTQQETQYF. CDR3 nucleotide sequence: TGTGCCAGTAGTATCGGGACACAACAAGAGACCCAGTACTTC.

The CDR3 DNA reads as TGTGCCAGCAGTTACTCAAGGACGAGGTACAATGAGCAGTTCTTC. Amino acids: CASSYSRTRYNEQFF. The genes are TRBV6-5 and TRBJ2-1; D unclear. Trimming left V 0 bases short and J 4 bases short, with 10 bases between. Germline V gene sequence: CDR1 MNHEY, CDR2 SVGAGI. There are 15 residues in the CDR3.

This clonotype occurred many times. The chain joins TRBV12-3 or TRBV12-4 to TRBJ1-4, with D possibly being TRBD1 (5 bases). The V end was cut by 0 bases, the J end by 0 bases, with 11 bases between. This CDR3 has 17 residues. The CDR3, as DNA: TGTGCCAGCAGTTTAGCTGCGGGGGACGCAACTAATGAAAAACTGTTTTTT. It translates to CASSLAAGDATNEKLFF.

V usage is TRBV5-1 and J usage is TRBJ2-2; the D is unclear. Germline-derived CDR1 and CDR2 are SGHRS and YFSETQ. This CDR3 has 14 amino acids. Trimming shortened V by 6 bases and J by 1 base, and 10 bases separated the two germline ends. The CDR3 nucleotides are TGCGCCAGCACCGAATTTCTGAACACCGGGGAGCTGTTTTTT. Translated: CASTEFLNTGELFF.

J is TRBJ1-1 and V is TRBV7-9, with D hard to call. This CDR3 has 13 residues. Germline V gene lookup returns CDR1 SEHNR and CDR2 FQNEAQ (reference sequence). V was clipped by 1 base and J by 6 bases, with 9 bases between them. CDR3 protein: CASSLETHPEAFF. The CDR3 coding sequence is TGTGCCAGCAGCTTAGAGACACATCCTGAAGCTTTCTTT.

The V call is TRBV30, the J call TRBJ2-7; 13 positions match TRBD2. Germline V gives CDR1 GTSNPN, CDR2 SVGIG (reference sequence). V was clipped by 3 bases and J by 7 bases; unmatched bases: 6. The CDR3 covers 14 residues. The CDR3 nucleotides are TGTGCCTGGAGGGGACTAGCGGGATGGGAAGAGCAGTACTTC. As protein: CAWRGLAGWEEQYF.

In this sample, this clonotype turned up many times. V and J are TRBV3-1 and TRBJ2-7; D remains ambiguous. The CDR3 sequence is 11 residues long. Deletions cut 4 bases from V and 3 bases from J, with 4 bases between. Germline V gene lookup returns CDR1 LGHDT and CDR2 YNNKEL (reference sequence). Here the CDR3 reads CASSRDYEQYF. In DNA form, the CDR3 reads TGTGCCAGCAGCCGGGACTACGAGCAGTACTTC.

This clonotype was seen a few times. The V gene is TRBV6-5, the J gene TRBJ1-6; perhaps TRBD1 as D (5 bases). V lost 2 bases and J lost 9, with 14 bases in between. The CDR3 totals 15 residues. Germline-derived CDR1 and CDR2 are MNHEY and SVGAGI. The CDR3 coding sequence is TGTGCCAGCAGTTACGGAGGGGCGCCGAGTTCACCCCTCCACTTT. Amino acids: CASSYGGAPSSPLHF.

The DNA for the CDR3 is TGTGCCAGCGGTTTGACTCACAACGAGCAGTACTTC. Translated, it gives CASGLTHNEQYF. The gene calls are TRBV6-9 and TRBJ2-7, with D uncertain. Between the trimmed V and J ends, which lost 8 bases and 5 bases, there was a span of 13 bases. CDR1 and CDR2 from the germline V gene are MNHGY and SVAAGI. This CDR3 has 12 amino acids.

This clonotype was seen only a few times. DNA for the CDR3: TGTGCCGCCAGCATGGGGGTAGCGGGAGAAGAGACCCAGTACTTC. Protein: CAASMGVAGEETQYF. The V gene is TRBV28, the J gene TRBJ2-5; 9 bases map to TRBD2. J lost 3 bases, V lost 11 bases, and 13 bases had no gene match. The CDR3 has 15 residues. The germline V gene has CDR1 MDHEN and CDR2 SYDVKM.

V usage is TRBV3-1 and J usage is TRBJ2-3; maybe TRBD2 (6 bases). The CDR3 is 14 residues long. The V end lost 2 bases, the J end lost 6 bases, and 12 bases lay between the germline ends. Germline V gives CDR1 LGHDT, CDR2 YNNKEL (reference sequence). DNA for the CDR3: TGTGCCAGCAGCCAATCAGGTGGGGGGGATACGCAGTATTTT. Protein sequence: CASSQSGGGDTQYF.

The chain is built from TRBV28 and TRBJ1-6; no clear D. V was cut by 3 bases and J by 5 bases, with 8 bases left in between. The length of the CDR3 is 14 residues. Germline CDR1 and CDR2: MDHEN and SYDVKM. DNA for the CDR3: TGTGCCAGCAGTTTCTACAGCAATAATTCACCCCTCCACTTT. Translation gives CASSFYSNNSPLHF.

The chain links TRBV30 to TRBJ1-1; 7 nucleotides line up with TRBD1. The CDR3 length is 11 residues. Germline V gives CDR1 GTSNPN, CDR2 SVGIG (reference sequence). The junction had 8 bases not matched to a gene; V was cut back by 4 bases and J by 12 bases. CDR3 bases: TGTGCCTGGAAAGTCAGGGGGGGGACTTTCTTT. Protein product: CAWKVRGGTFF.

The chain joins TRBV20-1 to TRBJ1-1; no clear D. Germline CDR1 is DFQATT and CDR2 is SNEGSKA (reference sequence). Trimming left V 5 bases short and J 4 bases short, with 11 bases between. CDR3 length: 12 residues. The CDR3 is CSAQSGSTEAFF. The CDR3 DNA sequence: TGCAGTGCTCAATCGGGGAGCACTGAAGCTTTCTTT.

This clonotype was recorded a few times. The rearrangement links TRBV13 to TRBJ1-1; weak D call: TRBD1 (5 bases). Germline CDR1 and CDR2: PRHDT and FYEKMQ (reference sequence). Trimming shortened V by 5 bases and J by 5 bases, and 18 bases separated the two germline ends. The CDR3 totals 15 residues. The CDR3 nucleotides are TGTGCCAGCAGCCTAAACCCAACAAGGGGAACTGAAGCTTTCTTT. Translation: CASSLNPTRGTEAFF.

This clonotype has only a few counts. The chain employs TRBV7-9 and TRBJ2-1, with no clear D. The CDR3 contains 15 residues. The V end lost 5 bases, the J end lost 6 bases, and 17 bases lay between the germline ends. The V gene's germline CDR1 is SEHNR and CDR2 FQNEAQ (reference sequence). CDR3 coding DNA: TGTGCCAGCAGCGGGCGACAAGGTTTACCCAATGAGCAGTTCTTC. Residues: CASSGRQGLPNEQFF. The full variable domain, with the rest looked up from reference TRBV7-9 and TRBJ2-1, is DTGVSQNPRHKITKRGQNVTFRCDPISEHNRLYWYRQTLGQGPEFLTYFQNEAQLEKSRLLSDRFSAERPKGSFSTLEIQRTEQGDSAMYLCASSGRQGLPNEQFFGPGTRLTVL.